This T cell receptor (beta chain) derives from a study of human T cells and chemical hapten exposure. CDR1 and CDR2 from the germline V gene are SGHRS and YFSETQ. The CDR3 is made up of 14 amino acids. Trimming pared 0 bases from V and 4 bases from J, leaving 10 bases between. TCRdb reprocessed the RACE reads with MiXCR, giving one entry per CDR3 protein. The table records about 80,000 distinct CDR3 sequences, 9% to 12% of them present only once. The time point: patch test 1, 2 weeks after DPC sensitization. Treatment here: therapeutic diphenylcyclopropenone sensitization with weekly scalp DPC. The sample in question was whole blood, obtained in connection with sensitization to the hapten diphenylcyclopropenone (DPC). The TCR originated in a woman in her forties or fifties with alopecia areata. Some clones in this sample may be carry-over from other donors' samples. This sequence joins TRBV5-1 and TRBJ1-1, with a tentative D call TRBD1 (5 bases). The DNA of the CDR3 is TGCGCCAGCAGCTTGGTCGGGGGTGGCACTGAAGCTTTCTTT. As protein: CASSLVGGGTEAFF.